This TCR beta chain came from a study of blood T cell repertoires in COVID-19. Assay: immunoSEQ multiplex PCR; the TCRdb copy retains only in-frame clones and omits some. Here the sample spans about 360,000 clones, around 84% being singletons. The germline gives CDR1 KGHSH, CDR2 LQKENI. The V end was cut by 0 bases, the J end by 4 bases, with 9 bases between. The CDR3 is made up of 14 amino acids. V gene TRBV18 combines with J gene TRBJ1-2; no definite D call. This TCR was sampled from a human donor with acute or convalescent COVID-19. The donor label of this sample is uncertain. The sample taken for sequencing was peripheral blood. DNA of the CDR3: TGTGCCAGCTCACCACCGGAGGTAGGCTATGGCTACACCTTC. The encoded protein is CASSPPEVGYGYTF.